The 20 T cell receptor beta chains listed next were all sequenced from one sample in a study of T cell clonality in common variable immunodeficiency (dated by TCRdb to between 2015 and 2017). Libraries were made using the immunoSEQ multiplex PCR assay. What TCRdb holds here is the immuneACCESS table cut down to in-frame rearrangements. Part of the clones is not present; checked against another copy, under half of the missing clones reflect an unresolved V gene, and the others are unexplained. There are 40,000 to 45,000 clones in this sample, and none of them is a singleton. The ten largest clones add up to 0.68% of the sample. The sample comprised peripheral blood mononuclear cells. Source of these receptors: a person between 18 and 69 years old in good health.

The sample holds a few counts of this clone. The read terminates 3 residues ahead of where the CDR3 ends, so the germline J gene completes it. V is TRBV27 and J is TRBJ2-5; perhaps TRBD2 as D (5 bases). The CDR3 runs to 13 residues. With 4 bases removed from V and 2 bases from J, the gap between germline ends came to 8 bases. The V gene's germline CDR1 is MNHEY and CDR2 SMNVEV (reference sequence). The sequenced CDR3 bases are TGTGCCAGCAGTTCTCGGGGACAAGAGACC. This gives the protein CASSSRGQET. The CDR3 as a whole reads CASSSRGQETQYF.

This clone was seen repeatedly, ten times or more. The sequenced part of the CDR3 DNA is TGTGCCAGCGCCCGGTCGGTAGATAACCCCTCCTACGAG. Translating it yields CASARSVDNPSYE. The whole CDR3 region reads CASARSVDNPSYEQYF. The chain is built from TRBV2 and TRBJ2-7, with no clear D. The CDR3 goes on 3 residues after the read ends, and that part is filled in from the germline J gene. Germline V CDR1 and CDR2: SNHLY, FYNNEI. The CDR3 consists of 16 residues. V gave up 8 bases and J gave up 0 bases, with 20 bases separating them. Complete variable domain (other parts from reference TRBV2 and TRBJ2-7): EPEVTQTPSHQVTQMGQEVILRCVPISNHLYFYWYRQILGQKVEFLVSFYNNEISEKSEIFDDQFSVERPDGSNFTLKIRSTKLEDSAMYFCASARSVDNPSYEQYFGPGTRLTVT.

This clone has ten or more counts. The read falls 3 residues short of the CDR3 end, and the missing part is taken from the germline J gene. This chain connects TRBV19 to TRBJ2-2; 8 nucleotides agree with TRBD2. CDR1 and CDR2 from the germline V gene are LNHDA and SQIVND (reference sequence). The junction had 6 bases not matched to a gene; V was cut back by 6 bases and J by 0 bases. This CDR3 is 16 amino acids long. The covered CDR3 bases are TGTGCCAGTAGGAATAGCGGGGCTTCGAACACCGGGGAG. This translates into CASRNSGASNTGE. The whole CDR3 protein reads CASRNSGASNTGELFF.

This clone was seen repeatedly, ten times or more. The part of the CDR3 DNA that was read is TGTGCCAGTAGCCTGACAGGGGGCAATGGC. Amino acids: CASSLTGGNG. The entire CDR3 protein reads CASSLTGGNGYTF. The V and J genes are TRBV19 and TRBJ1-2; 10 bases match TRBD1. The missing CDR3 end, 3 residues past where the read stops, is filled in from the germline J gene. CDR3 length equals 13 residues. J gave up 6 bases and V 6 bases, and 4 bases lay outside the gene matches. Germline CDR1 and CDR2: LNHDA and SQIVND (reference sequence).

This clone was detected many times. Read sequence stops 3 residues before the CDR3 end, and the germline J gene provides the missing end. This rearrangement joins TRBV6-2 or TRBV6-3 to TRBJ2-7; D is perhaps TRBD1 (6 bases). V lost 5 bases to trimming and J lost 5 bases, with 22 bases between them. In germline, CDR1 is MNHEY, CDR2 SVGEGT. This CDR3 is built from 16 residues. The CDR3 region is CASSPIPNRDRDEQYF. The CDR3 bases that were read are TGTGCCAGCAGTCCGATCCCCAACAGGGACCGCGACGAG.

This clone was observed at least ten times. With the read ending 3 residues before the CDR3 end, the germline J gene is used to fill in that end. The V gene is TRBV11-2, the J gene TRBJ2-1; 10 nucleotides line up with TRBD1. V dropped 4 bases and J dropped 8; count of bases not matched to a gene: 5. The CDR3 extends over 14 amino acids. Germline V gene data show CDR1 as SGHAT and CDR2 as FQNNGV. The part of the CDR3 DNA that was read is TGTGCCAGCAGCTCGTGGGACAGGGGCCATGAG. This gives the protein CASSSWDRGHE. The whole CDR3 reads CASSSWDRGHEQFF.

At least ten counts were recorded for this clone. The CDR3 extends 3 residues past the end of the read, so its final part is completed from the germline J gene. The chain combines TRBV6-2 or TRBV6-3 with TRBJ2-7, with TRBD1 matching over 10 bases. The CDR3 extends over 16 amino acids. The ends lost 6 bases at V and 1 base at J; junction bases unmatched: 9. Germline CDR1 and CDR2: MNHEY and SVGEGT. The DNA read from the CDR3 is TGTGCCAGCAGCGTGCTAGGGACAGGGGAATCCTACGAG. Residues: CASSVLGTGESYE. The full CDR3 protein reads CASSVLGTGESYEQYF.

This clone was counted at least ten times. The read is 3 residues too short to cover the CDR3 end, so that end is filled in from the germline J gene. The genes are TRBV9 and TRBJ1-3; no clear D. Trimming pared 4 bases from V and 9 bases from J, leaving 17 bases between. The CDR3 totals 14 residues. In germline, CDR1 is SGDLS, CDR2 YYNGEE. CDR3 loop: CASSPQIEGVTIYF. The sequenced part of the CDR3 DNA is TGTGCCAGCAGCCCACAGATCGAAGGTGTCACC.

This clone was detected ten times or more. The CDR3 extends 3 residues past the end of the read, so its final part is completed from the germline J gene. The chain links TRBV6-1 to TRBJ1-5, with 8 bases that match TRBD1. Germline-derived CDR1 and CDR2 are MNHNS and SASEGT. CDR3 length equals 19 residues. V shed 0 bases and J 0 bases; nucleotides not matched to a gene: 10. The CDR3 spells CASSEAVGTGTYSNQPQHF. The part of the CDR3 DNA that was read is TGTGCCAGCAGTGAAGCGGTGGGGACAGGTACATATAGCAATCAGCCC.

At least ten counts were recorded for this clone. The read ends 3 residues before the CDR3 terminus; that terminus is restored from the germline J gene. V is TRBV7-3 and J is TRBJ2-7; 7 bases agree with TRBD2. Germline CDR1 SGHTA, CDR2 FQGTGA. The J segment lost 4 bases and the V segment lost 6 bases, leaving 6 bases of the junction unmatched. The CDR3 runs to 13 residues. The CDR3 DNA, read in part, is TGTGCCAGCAGTCGGACGGGGGGATACGAG. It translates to CASSRTGGYE. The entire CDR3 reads CASSRTGGYEQYF.

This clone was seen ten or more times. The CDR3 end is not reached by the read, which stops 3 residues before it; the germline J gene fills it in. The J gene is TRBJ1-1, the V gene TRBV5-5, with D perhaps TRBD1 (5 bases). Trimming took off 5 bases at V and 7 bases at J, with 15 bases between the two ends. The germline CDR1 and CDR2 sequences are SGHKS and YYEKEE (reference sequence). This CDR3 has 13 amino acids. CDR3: CASRPDRLSEAFF. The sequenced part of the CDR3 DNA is TGTGCCAGCAGACCTGACAGATTAAGTGAA.

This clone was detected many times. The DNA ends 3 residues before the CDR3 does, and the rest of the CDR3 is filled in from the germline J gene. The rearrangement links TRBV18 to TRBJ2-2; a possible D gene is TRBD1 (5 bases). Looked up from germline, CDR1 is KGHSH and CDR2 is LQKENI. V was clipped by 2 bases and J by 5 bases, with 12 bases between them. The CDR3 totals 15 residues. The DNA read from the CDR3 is TGTGCCAGCTCACCATGGAGCAGGGATACCGGGGAG. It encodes CASSPWSRDTGE. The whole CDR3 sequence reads CASSPWSRDTGELFF.

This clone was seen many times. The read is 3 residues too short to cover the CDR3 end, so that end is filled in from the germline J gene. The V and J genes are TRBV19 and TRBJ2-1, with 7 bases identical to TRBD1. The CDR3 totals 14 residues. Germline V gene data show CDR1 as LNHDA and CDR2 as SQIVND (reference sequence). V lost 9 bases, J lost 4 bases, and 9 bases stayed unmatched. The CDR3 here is CASRPETGYNEQFF. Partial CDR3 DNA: TGTGCCAGCCGCCCCGAGACAGGGTACAATGAG. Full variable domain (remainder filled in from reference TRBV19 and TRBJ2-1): DGGITQSPKYLFRKEGQNVTLSCEQNLNHDAMYWYRQDPGQGLRLIYYSQIVNDFQKGDIAEGYSVSREKKESFPLTVTSAQKNPTAFYLCASRPETGYNEQFFGPGTRLTVL.

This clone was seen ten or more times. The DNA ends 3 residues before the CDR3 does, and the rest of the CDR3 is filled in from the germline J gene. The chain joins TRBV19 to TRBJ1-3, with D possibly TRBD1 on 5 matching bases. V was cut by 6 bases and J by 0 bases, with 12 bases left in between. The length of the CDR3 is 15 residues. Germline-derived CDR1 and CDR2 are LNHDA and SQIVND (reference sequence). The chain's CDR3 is CASSPGTASGNTIYF. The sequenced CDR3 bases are TGTGCCAGTAGCCCTGGGACTGCCTCTGGAAACACC.

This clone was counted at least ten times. The sequenced part of the CDR3 DNA is TGTGCCAGCAGCCTGACCGGGACAGGCTCTGAG. Protein sequence: CASSLTGTGSE. The whole CDR3 is CASSLTGTGSEQFF. The gene calls are TRBV7-9 and TRBJ2-1; 8 nucleotides match TRBD1. The read comes to an end 3 residues before the CDR3 does, leaving the germline J gene to fill in the end. The CDR3 sequence is 14 residues long. V shed 5 bases and J 9 bases; nucleotides not matched to a gene: 9. Germline-derived CDR1 and CDR2 are SEHNR and FQNEAQ (reference sequence).

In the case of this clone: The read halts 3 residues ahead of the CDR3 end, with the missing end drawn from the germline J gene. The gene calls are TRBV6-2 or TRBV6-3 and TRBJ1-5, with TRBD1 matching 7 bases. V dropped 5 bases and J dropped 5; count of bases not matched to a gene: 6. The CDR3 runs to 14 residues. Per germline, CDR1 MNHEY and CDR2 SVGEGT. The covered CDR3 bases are TGTGCCAGCAGTGAGACAGGGATTGATCAGCCC. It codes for CASSETGIDQP. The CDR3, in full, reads CASSETGIDQPQHF.

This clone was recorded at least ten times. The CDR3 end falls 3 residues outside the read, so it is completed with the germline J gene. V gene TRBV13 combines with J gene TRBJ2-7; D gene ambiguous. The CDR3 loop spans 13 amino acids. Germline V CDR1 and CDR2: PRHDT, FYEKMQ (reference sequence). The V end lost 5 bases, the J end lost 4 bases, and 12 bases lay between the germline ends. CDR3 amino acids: CASSPSSGYEQYF. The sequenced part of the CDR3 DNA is TGTGCCAGCAGCCCCTCGTCGGGTTACGAG. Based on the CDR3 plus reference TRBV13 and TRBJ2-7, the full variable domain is AAGVIQSPRHLIKEKRETATLKCYPIPRHDTVYWYQQGPGQDPQFLISFYEKMQSDKGSIPDRFSAQQFSDYHSELNMSSLELGDSALYFCASSPSSGYEQYFGPGTRLTVT.

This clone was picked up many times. Partial CDR3 DNA: TGCAGCGTTGAAGACTCCACCGGACATAACACTGAA. Translation: CSVEDSTGHNTE. The entire CDR3 reads CSVEDSTGHNTEAFF. The genes are TRBV29-1 and TRBJ1-1; a weak D match, TRBD1 (5 bases). The CDR3 is cut off 3 residues early in the read; its end comes from the germline J gene. This CDR3 has 15 amino acids. Germline lookup yields CDR1 SQVTM and CDR2 ANQGSEA. The V end lost 0 bases, the J end lost 2 bases, and 13 bases lay between the germline ends.

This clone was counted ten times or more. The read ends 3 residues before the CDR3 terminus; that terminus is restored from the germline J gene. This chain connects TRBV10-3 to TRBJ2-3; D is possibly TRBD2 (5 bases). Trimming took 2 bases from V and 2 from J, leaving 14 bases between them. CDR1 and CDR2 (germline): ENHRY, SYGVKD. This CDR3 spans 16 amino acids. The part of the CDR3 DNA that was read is TGTGCCATCAGTGAGCTGACTACGAGTCCCACAGATACG. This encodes CAISELTTSPTDT. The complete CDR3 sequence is CAISELTTSPTDTQYF.

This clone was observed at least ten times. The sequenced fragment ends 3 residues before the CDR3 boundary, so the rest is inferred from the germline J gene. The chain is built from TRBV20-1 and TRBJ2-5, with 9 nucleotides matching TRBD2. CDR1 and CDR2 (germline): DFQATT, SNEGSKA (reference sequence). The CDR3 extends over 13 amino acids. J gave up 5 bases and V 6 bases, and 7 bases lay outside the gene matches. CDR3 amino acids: CSAPTSGGETQYF. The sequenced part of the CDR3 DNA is TGCAGTGCACCGACTAGCGGAGGGGAGACC.